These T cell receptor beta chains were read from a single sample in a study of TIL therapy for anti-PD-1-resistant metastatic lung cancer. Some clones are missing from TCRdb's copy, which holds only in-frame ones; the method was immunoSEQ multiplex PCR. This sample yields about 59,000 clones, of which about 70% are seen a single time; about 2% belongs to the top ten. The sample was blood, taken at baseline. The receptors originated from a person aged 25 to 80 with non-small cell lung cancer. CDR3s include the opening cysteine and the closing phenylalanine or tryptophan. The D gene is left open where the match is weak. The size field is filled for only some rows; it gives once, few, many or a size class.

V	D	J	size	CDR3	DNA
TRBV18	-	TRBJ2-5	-	CASSRGTDRQETQYF	TGTGCCAGCTCACGGGGGACCGACCGCCAAGAGACCCAGTACTTC
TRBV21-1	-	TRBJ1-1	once	CASSKALITPLGETEAFF	TGTGCCAGCAGCAAGGCCCTTATCACTCCCCTTGGGGAGACTGAAGCTTTCTTT
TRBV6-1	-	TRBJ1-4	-	CATVAGTPNEKLFF	TGTGCCACCGTAGCCGGGACACCGAATGAAAAACTGTTTTTT
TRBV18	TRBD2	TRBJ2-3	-	CASSPQVTLARGDTQYF	TGTGCCAGCTCACCACAGGTAACACTAGCGAGGGGAGATACGCAGTATTTT
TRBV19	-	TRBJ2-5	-	CASSMSPGGETQYF	TGTGCCAGTAGTATGTCGCCAGGAGGAGAGACCCAGTACTTC
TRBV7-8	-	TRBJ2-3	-	CASSSDRGRTDTQYF	TGTGCCAGCAGCTCAGATCGAGGGAGGACAGATACGCAGTATTTT
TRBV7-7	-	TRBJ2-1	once	CASSLVPTGAVSSYNEQFF	TGTGCTAGCAGCTTAGTCCCTACCGGGGCGGTGAGCTCCTACAATGAGCAGTTCTTC
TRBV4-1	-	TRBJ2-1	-	CASNQAPPPLSYNEQFF	TGCGCCAGCAACCAAGCGCCGCCTCCCCTCTCCTACAATGAGCAGTTCTTC
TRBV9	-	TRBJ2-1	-	CASSPQQGRNEQFF	TGTGCCAGCAGCCCCCAACAGGGTAGGAATGAGCAGTTCTTC
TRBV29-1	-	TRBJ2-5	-	CSVAGGREWETQYF	TGCAGCGTGGCCGGGGGACGGGAGTGGGAGACCCAGTACTTC
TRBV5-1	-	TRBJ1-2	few	CASSYAQGWNGYTF	TGCGCCAGCAGCTACGCACAGGGCTGGAATGGCTACACCTTC
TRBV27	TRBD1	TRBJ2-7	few	CASSPPQGTGYHEQYF	TGTGCCAGCAGTCCACCTCAGGGGACAGGGTATCACGAGCAGTACTTC
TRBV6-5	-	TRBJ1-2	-	CASSPDGVKGYGYTF	TGTGCCAGCAGTCCCGATGGGGTTAAGGGCTATGGCTACACCTTC
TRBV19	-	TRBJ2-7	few	CASSISAGLASDEQYF	TGTGCCAGTAGTATAAGTGCAGGTTTGGCTTCGGACGAGCAGTACTTC
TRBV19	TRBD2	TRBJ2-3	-	CASTPGGADTQYF	TGTGCCAGTACCCCGGGGGGGGCAGATACGCAGTATTTT
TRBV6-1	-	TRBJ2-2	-	CASRRLGVTGELFF	TGTGCCAGCAGGAGACTAGGGGTCACCGGGGAGCTGTTTTTT
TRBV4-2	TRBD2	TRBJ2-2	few	CASSQAGLAGVTGELFF	TGTGCCAGCAGCCAGGCGGGACTAGCGGGGGTCACCGGGGAGCTGTTTTTT
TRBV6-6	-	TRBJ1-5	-	CASSYSGNNQPQHF	TGTGCCAGCAGTTATTCCGGGAACAATCAGCCCCAGCATTTT
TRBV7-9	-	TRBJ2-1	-	CASSTGGAVYNEQFF	TGTGCCAGCAGCACAGGGGGGGCTGTCTACAATGAGCAGTTCTTC
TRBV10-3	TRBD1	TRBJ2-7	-	CAIAQGSYEQYF	TGTGCCATCGCACAGGGGTCCTACGAGCAGTACTTC
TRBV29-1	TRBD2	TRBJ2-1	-	CSVSLPGLAGITSSYNEQFF	TGCAGCGTTTCCCTACCCGGACTAGCGGGGATTACTAGCTCCTACAATGAGCAGTTCTTC
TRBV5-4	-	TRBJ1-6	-	CASSFGDWSSYNSPLHF	TGTGCCAGCAGCTTTGGGGACTGGAGCTCCTATAATTCACCCCTCCACTTT
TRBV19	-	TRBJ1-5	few	CASSEGVAGNQPQHF	TGTGCCAGTAGTGAGGGGGTTGCGGGCAATCAGCCCCAGCATTTT